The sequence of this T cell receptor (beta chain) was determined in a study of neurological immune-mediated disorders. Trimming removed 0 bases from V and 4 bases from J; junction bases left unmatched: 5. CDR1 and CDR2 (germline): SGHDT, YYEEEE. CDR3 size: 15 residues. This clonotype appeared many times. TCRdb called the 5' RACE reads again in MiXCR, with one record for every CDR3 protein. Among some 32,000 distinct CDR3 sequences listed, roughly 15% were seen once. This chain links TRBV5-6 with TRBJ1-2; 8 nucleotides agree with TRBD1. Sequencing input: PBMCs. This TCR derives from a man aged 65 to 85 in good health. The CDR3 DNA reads TGTGCCAGCAGCTTGGCCCAGGGGGCTGGCTATGGCTACACCTTC. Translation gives CASSLAQGAGYGYTF.